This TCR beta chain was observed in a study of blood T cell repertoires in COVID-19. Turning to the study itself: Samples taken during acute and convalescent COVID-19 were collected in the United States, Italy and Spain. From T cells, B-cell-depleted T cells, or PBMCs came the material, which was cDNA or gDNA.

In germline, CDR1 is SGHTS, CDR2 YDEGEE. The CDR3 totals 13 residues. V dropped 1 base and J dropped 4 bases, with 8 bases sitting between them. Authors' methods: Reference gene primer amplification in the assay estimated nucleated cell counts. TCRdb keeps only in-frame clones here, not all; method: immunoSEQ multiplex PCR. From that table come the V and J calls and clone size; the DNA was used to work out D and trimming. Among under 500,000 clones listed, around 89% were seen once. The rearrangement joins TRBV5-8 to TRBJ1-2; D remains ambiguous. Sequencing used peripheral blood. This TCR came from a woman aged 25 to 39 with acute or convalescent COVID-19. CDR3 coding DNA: TGTGCCAGCAGCTTGAACAGCTTCTATGGCTACACCTTC. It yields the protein CASSLNSFYGYTF.